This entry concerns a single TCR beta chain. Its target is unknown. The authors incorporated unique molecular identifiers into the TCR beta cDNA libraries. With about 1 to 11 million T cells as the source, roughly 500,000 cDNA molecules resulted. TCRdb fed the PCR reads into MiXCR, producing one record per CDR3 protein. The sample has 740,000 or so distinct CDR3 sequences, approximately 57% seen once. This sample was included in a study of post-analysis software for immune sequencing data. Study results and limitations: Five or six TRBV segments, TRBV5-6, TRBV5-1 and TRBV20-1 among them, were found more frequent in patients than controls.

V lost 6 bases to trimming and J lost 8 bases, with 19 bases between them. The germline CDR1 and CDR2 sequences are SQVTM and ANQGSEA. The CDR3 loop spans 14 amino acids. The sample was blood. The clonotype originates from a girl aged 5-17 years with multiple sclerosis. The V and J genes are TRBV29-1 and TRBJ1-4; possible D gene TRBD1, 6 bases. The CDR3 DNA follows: TGCAGCGTGATAAAAGGGGGGGGCGGCGAAAAACTGTTTTTT. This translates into CSVIKGGGGEKLFF. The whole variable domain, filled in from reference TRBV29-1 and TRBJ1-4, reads SAVISQKPSRDICQRGTSLTIQCQVDSQVTMMFWYRQQPGQSLTLIATANQGSEATYESGFVIDKFPISRPNLTFSTLTVSNMSPEDSSIYLCSVIKGGGGEKLFFGSGTQLSVL.